One T cell receptor (beta chain) is described in this entry. Its antigen is still unknown. The cohort was made up of roughly 670 healthy bone marrow donors. At the time of sampling, all cohort members were nominally healthy, though unrecorded immune exposures were likely present. The donor was CMV seronegative and was included in the group of hundreds of seronegative cohort members. A peripheral blood sample was collected from each donor, and TCR beta sequencing was performed on peripheral blood mononuclear cells. Genomic DNA extraction from the blood cell samples was performed with the Qiagen DNeasy Blood Extraction Kit. Receptor amplification or capture employed the immunoSEQ multiplex PCR assay. The multiplex PCR relied on a mix of 60 forward primers for TCR Vbeta segments and 13 reverse primers for TCR Jbeta segments. The CDR3 region of rearranged TCR beta genes was amplified from genomic DNA with a multiplex PCR assay. On the Illumina HiSeq System, the amplified TCR beta libraries were sequenced as 87-base-pair reads. The paper's processing steps were these. In a later analysis, approximately 74 million unique TCR beta chains were counted across the approximately 640 repertoires, and some 10 million of these chains were shared by at least two donors. To remove PCR and sequencing errors, raw reads were error-corrected and collapsed into unique sequences using a nearest-neighbor algorithm that merged closely related sequences. V, D and J gene segments were assigned by aligning CDR3 sequences to IMGT reference sequences. Each retained sequence needed at least a six-nucleotide match to both a V gene segment and a J gene segment. A rearrangement was called productive if the CDR3 had no stop codons and remained in frame with V and J, and every other rearrangement was called non-productive. Following IMGT convention, CDR3 was defined as the stretch from the second conserved V-encoded cysteine up to the conserved J-encoded phenylalanine. The earlier analysis of fewer than 750 of the donors excluded sequences that lacked an unambiguous match to a single V gene segment. An earlier analysis of a few hundred of the donors classified V segments as functional when productive rearrangements were above 56.7% and as segregating when the standard deviation between donors was above 5%. A statistical classification framework was developed to diagnose cytomegalovirus status using the catalog of TCR beta chain sequences. In a later analysis, TCR nucleotide sequences were compared against IMGT/GENE-DB human TR gene sequences so that V and J genes could be assigned. In a later analysis, CDR3 sequences and most-parsimonious VDJ recombination scenarios were assigned using the TCRdist pipeline. A later analysis defined each TCR beta chain by its CDR3 amino acid sequence plus V-gene family, and excluded reads lacking a unique V-gene family. A later analysis removed 500 to 600 highly shared, low-generation-probability nucleotide sequences to deal with suspected cross-contamination and a sequencing artifact. In a later analysis, a clonal expansion index was calculated for each public chain from normalized within-repertoire ranks of inferred template counts. In a later analysis, generation probabilities were computed with a VDJ recombination model fitted to out-of-frame rearrangements, and the resulting probabilities were checked against IGoR. In a later analysis, TCR-TCR, TCR-HLA and TCR-CMV co-occurrence was scored with hypergeometric tests, and a repertoire-size bias correction was applied to TCR pairs. False discovery rates were estimated in a later analysis by permuting HLA or CMV assignments 20 times. In a later analysis, co-occurring TCRs were grouped using DBSCAN, with TCRdist sequence similarity added in when clustering inside HLA-allele-positive subsets. Repertoires with fewer than 30,000 or more than 120,000 public chains, plus five repertoires with anomalous nucleotide sharing, were excluded from co-occurrence clustering. Drawn from immuneACCESS, this table holds only the in-frame rearrangements with V and J called that TCRdb kept. Clones are partly lost; checked studies trace under half to an unresolved V gene and leave the rest unexplained. V, J and clone size are taken as reported in that table, and D and trimming were inferred from the DNA itself. The table for this sample records approximately 110,000 clones. 0.59% of the sample lies in the top ten.

The sample originates from a study of cytomegalovirus exposure and HLA in healthy donors (dated by TCRdb to the late 2010s). About the investigation overall: According to an earlier analysis of 550 to 700 of the donors, about 179 million T cells yielded 90 million to 130 million unique TCR beta sequences and 250 to 350 Gb of sequence data. Roughly 300 gigabases of sequencing data and approximately 91 million unique TCR sequences made up an early release that covered approximately 700 HLA-typed donors. The genetic ancestry cluster associated with self-reported Caucasian donors included roughly 84% of the 398 genotyped donors. The study aimed to test whether cataloging public T cell receptors could reveal signatures of past pathogen exposure. The study profiled the T cell repertoires of hundreds of subjects by immunosequencing and related them to cytomegalovirus serostatus. Along with the roughly 710-subject first cohort, a separate validation cohort of 120 different subjects was used. To predict cytomegalovirus infection status, the study combined high-throughput TCR immunosequencing, statistical association of individual TCRs with disease status, and machine learning. A later analysis re-examined previously published TCR beta repertoires from more than 600 donors and added high-resolution HLA genotyping to investigate patterns of TCR occurrence. The later analysis used no new phenotypic data to find candidate immune exposures, relying instead on TCR beta sequences and their occurrence across donors. In an earlier analysis of roughly 600 of the donors, high-throughput TCR beta sequencing was used to judge whether each TCR beta V gene segment behaved as functional or pseudogenic. Donor age, sex, ethnicity and CMV serostatus were collected together with the repertoire data. In a later genetic analysis, genome-wide SNP genotypes for about 55% of the roughly 700 donors were used, and that subset was treated as a discovery cohort. All discovery cohort repertoires had been generated on a single sequencing platform. HLA typing included class I and class II loci at four-digit resolution. The number of typed donors differed by locus: about 620-630 for A, B, C, DRB1 and DQB1; about 520 for DQA1; approximately 610 for DPA1; and around 490 for DPB1. A few DR-DQ haplotypes were treated as single units for association and clustering because of strong linkage in the cohort. Among around 400 genotyped donors of the cohort, an average of approximately 230,000 unique TCR beta nucleotide sequences were sequenced per donor, around a sixth of them non-productive.

The study at large found these results: According to a later genetic analysis, donors in an Asian-associated ancestry cluster had fewer N-insertions in productive TCRs than the approximately 650-donor mean. According to a later analysis, parvovirus B19, influenza, CMV and Epstein-Barr virus appeared linked to several top co-occurrence clusters. According to the authors, the approach could potentially be generalized to other disease states and immunological phenotypes. A later analysis found that TCR association rates varied across HLA loci, with DRB1 alleles showing the most associated TCRs and HLA-C alleles the fewest. Specific HLA alleles were associated with 15,000 to 20,000 TCR beta sequences at a false discovery rate of 0.05 in a later analysis. A cluster of highly shared sequence variants was judged likely to represent a technical artifact of the sequencing pipeline. Cytomegalovirus status was reported to be diagnosed by the classifier with high specificity and sensitivity in both the original and validation cohorts. This cohort had only TCR beta chains sequenced, and the lack of alpha or paired-chain data limited which features could be detected. An earlier analysis of 587 of the donors showed that most TCR beta V segments appeared in productive rearrangements either about 87% or about 30% of the time, which broadly matched IMGT annotations. Immune exposure information for the cohort was limited to CMV serostatus. A few of the identified cytomegalovirus-associated TCR beta chains were confirmed in vitro to be specific for cytomegalovirus antigens. A further reported finding was that TCR beta sequences accurately predicted the HLA-A and HLA-B alleles for most subjects in the first cohort. In a later analysis, most CMV-associated TCR beta chains were found to appear HLA-restricted, with HLA associations seemingly driven largely by CMV exposure. Correlated functional status among segregating V segments might reflect linkage disequilibrium, but an unknown experimental factor could not be ruled out. Because some donors lacked HLA typing at each locus, the association tests relied only on the typed subset. Because counts were too low, roughly 16 rarely observed V segments, including chromosome 9 orphons, were left out of the earlier analysis of some 600 of the donors. In a later genetic analysis, a missense DCLRE1C variant was associated with V-gene and J-gene trimming of TCR beta chains, and the association was replicated in an independent cohort. Strong co-occurrence of HLA alleles, especially DR and DQ, made assigning TCR associations to individual alleles difficult. Presence/absence analyses assumed roughly uniform sequencing depth across donors, an assumption that may not hold. In a later analysis, HLA-associated TCR beta chains were found to be more clonally expanded and to have lower generation probabilities than equally common non-associated chains. Most TCR sequences were seen in very few donors, while some public TCRs were found in many individuals. A total of roughly 160 TCR beta chains were listed by the study as associated with cytomegalovirus.

Sequenced sample: PBMCs. This receptor was obtained from a man aged 45-60 years in good health and CMV-seronegative.

CDR3 sequence: CASSQDNGGYEQYF. In nucleotides, the sequence is TGCGCCAGCAGCCAAGATAACGGGGGATACGAGCAGTACTTC. The sequence is built from TRBV4-3 and TRBJ2-7; D gene: possibly TRBD2, on 6 matching bases. According to the germline V gene, CDR1 reads LGHNA and CDR2 reads YSLEER. V loses 0 bases of germline sequence and J loses 4 bases, and the interval between the two ends is 10 bases. The CDR3, from cysteine to phenylalanine, totals 14 residues. CDR3 DNA only is kept here, 42 bases in frame from base 1.